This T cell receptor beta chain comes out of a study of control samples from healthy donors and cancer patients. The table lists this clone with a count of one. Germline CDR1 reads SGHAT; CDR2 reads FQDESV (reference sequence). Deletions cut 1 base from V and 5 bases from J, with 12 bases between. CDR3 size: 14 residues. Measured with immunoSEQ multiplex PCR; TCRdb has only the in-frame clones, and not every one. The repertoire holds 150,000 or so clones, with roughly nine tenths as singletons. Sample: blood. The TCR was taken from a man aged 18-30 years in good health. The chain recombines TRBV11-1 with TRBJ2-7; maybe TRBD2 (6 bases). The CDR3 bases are TGTGCCAGCAGCTTAGGACTAGAAGGGGACGAGCAGTACTTC. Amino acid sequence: CASSLGLEGDEQYF.